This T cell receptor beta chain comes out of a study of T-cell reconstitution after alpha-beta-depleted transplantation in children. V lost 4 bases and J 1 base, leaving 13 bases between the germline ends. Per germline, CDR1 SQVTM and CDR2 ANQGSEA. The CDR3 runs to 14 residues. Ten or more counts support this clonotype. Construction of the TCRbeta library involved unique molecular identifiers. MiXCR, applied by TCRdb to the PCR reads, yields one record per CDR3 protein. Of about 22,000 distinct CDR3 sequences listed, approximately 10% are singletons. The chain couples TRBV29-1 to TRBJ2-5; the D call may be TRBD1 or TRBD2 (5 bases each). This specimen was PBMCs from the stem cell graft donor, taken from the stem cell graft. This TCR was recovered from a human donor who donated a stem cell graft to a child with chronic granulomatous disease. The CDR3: CSVAGPLLQETQYF. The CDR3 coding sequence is TGCAGCGTTGCGGGACCTCTGCTCCAAGAGACCCAGTACTTC.